The 32 T cell receptor beta chains listed next were all sequenced from one sample in a study of cytomegalovirus exposure and HLA in healthy donors. The PCR employed 60 Vbeta primers together with 13 Jbeta primers. TCRdb's copy holds only in-frame clones and misses some; the assay was immunoSEQ multiplex PCR. The data show roughly 140,000 clones, with around 80% seen just once and 6.8% held by the top ten. Sequenced input: PBMCs. The receptors were gathered from a man in his forties or fifties in good health and CMV-seropositive.

The chain joins TRBV7-9 to TRBJ1-2; D might be TRBD1 (6 bases). Germline loops: CDR1 SEHNR, CDR2 FQNEAQ (reference sequence). CDR3 length: 16 residues. V lost 2 bases and J 3 bases, leaving 16 bases between the germline ends. CDR3 loop: CASSLLGGGMDYGYTF. CDR3 coding DNA: TGTGCCAGCAGCTTACTAGGGGGGGGAATGGACTATGGCTACACCTTC.

This rearrangement joins TRBV11-2 to TRBJ2-7, with D perhaps matching TRBD1 (6 bases). Germline loops: CDR1 SGHAT, CDR2 FQNNGV. With 5 bases removed from V and 1 base from J, the gap between germline ends came to 12 bases. The CDR3 spans 14 residues. CDR3: CASSPWTASYEQYF. CDR3 nucleotide sequence: TGTGCCAGCAGCCCGTGGACAGCTTCCTACGAGCAGTACTTC.

The chain recombines TRBV9 with TRBJ2-7; TRBD2 aligns across 11 bases. V lost 0 bases, J lost 4 bases, and 3 bases stayed unmatched. The CDR3 length is 15 residues. Germline lookup yields CDR1 SGDLS and CDR2 YYNGEE. In nucleotides, the CDR3 is TGTGCCAGCAGCGTAGCTAGCGGGAGGACTTACGAGCAGTACTTC. It is translated as CASSVASGRTYEQYF.

The chain is built from TRBV6-5 and TRBJ1-1, with D perhaps TRBD1 (5 bases). The germline gives CDR1 MNHEY, CDR2 SVGAGI. This CDR3 region has 16 residues. Trimming cost V 2 bases and J 6 bases, with 19 bases left between them. The DNA of the CDR3 is TGTGCCAGCAGTTACCCCATTGGGGGGGGGACCGCTGAAGCTTTCTTT. Protein sequence: CASSYPIGGGTAEAFF.

This clone occurred a few times. The genes are TRBV7-8 and TRBJ2-7; the D gene is possibly TRBD1 (7 bases). Germline CDR1 SGHVS, CDR2 FQNEAQ. The CDR3 runs 15 residues. V was cut by 1 base and J by 7 bases, with 17 bases left in between. The CDR3 region is CASSLGGGGGWEQYF. In DNA form, the CDR3 reads TGTGCCAGCAGCTTAGGGGGTGGAGGGGGCTGGGAGCAGTACTTC.

This clone came up once. This chain connects TRBV5-8 to TRBJ2-1; D is unclear. This CDR3 contains 15 residues. Germline V CDR1 and CDR2: SGHTS, YDEGEE. V lost 0 bases, J lost 1 base, and 8 bases lay in between. Written as DNA, the CDR3 is TGTGCCAGCAGCTTGGGTCTAGGATCCTACAATGAGCAGTTCTTC. Amino acid sequence: CASSLGLGSYNEQFF. The full variable domain, its missing parts supplied by reference TRBV5-8 and TRBJ2-1, is EAGVTQSPTHLIKTRGQQATLRCSPISGHTSVYWYQQALGLGLQFLLWYDEGEERNRGNFPPRFSGRQFPNYSSELNVNALELEDSALYLCASSLGLGSYNEQFFGPGTRLTVL.

V and J are TRBV18 and TRBJ2-3; D is unclear. V lost 0 bases, J lost 0 bases, and 7 bases lay in between. CDR3 length: 15 amino acids. CDR1 is KGHSH, CDR2 LQKENI, per germline. CDR3 nucleotide sequence: TGTGCCAGCTCACCACCGGCCAGAAGCACAGATACGCAGTATTTT. This translates into CASSPPARSTDTQYF.

The rearrangement links TRBV7-9 to TRBJ2-1; D is perhaps TRBD2 (5 bases). Germline V CDR1 and CDR2: SEHNR, FQNEAQ (reference sequence). The V end was cut by 0 bases, the J end by 7 bases, with 13 bases between. The CDR3 has 15 amino acids. The CDR3 loop reads CASSLASGWRNEQFF. DNA for the CDR3: TGTGCCAGCAGCTTAGCGAGTGGGTGGAGGAATGAGCAGTTCTTC.

The V and J genes are TRBV7-2 and TRBJ2-2, with D possibly matching TRBD2 (6 bases). The V gene's germline CDR1 is SGHTA and CDR2 FQGNSA. This CDR3 region has 14 residues. The V and J ends lost 4 bases and 4 bases respectively, with 10 bases between them. The DNA of the CDR3 is TGTGCCAGCAGCTCGACTAGTGTCACCGGGGAGCTGTTTTTT. Translation: CASSSTSVTGELFF.

This clone was seen a handful of times. CDR3 coding DNA: TGTGCCAGCAGCCAGGCAGGGGGCGGCGAGCAGTACTTC. Encoded protein: CASSQAGGGEQYF. The chain uses TRBV4-2 and TRBJ2-7; 8 nucleotides agree with TRBD1. CDR3 length: 13 residues. The V gene's germline CDR1 is LGHNA and CDR2 YNFKEQ. V lost 3 bases, J lost 6 bases, and 4 bases stayed unmatched.

This clone was observed a single time. The chain recombines TRBV18 with TRBJ1-1, with 9 bases matching TRBD1. Germline CDR1 and CDR2: KGHSH and LQKENI. The V and J ends lost 2 bases and 7 bases, in that order; junction bases with no gene match: 2. CDR3 length: 13 amino acids. CDR3 loop: CASSPVGQGEAFF. The CDR3 nucleotides read TGTGCCAGCTCACCAGTGGGACAGGGTGAAGCTTTCTTT.

The rearrangement joins TRBV7-9 to TRBJ1-4, with 11 bases aligning to TRBD1. The V segment lost 5 bases and the J segment 3 bases; nucleotides outside the gene matches: 5. Per germline, CDR1 SEHNR and CDR2 FQNEAQ (reference sequence). This CDR3 has 16 amino acids. The CDR3 reads CASSIGQGAANEKLFF. The CDR3 nucleotides are TGTGCCAGCAGCATCGGACAGGGGGCAGCTAATGAAAAACTGTTTTTT.

A few counts support this clone. This rearrangement joins TRBV6-6 to TRBJ2-5; 9 positions agree with TRBD2. The germline V gene encodes CDR1 MNHNY and CDR2 SVGAGI (reference sequence). The CDR3 is 14 amino acids. The ends lost 4 bases at V and 5 bases at J; junction bases unmatched: 5. The CDR3 is CASSSVAGVETQYF. The CDR3 coding sequence is TGTGCCAGCAGTTCAGTAGCGGGGGTTGAGACCCAGTACTTC.

The V gene is TRBV6-4, the J gene TRBJ1-1; D is uncertain. The V end lost 5 bases, the J end lost 0 bases, and 7 bases lay between the germline ends. Germline V CDR1 and CDR2: MRHNA, SNTAGT. The CDR3 has 13 amino acids. CDR3 sequence reads: CASSRGMNTEAFF. In nucleotides, the CDR3 is TGTGCCAGCAGTCGCGGTATGAACACTGAAGCTTTCTTT.

V and J are TRBV7-2 and TRBJ2-3, with D possibly being TRBD2 (6 bases). Germline V CDR1 and CDR2: SGHTA, FQGNSA. Between the trimmed V and J ends, which lost 4 bases and 5 bases, there was a span of 13 bases. The CDR3 extends over 14 amino acids. CDR3 nucleotides: TGTGCCAGCAGCTCGTGGACTACGCAAGATACGCAGTATTTT. This translates into CASSSWTTQDTQYF. Combining the CDR3 with reference TRBV7-2 and TRBJ2-3 gives the whole variable domain GAGVSQSPSNKVTEKGKDVELRCDPISGHTALYWYRQSLGQGLEFLIYFQGNSAPDKSGLPSDRFSAERTGGSVSTLTIQRTQQEDSAVYLCASSSWTTQDTQYFGPGTRLTVL.

The sample holds many counts of this clone. Within the sample, other DNA sequences also encode this same CDR3. The rearrangement uses TRBV2 and TRBJ1-1; a weak D match, TRBD1 (5 bases). CDR3 length: 13 residues. V was pared by 1 base and J by 6 bases, with 9 bases between. CDR1 and CDR2 (germline): SNHLY, FYNNEI. CDR3 in DNA: TGTGCCAGCAGTGAAGAGGGGTCCCCTGAAGCTTTCTTT. It translates to CASSEEGSPEAFF.

This chain joins TRBV29-1 and TRBJ1-2; 8 positions match TRBD1. Trimming took 0 bases from V and 3 from J; bases not matched to a gene: 6. The CDR3 has 15 amino acids. CDR1 and CDR2 from the germline V gene are SQVTM and ANQGSEA. The DNA of the CDR3 is TGCAGCGTTGAAGAGAGGACAGGGAAAGACTATGGCTACACCTTC. It translates to CSVEERTGKDYGYTF.

This chain connects TRBV30 to TRBJ2-4; unclear D gene. Germline CDR1 reads GTSNPN; CDR2 reads SVGIG (reference sequence). The V end lost 0 bases, the J end lost 0 bases, and 6 bases lay between the germline ends. This CDR3 is 14 amino acids long. CDR3 region: CAWSVAPAKNIQYF. Here the CDR3 DNA reads TGTGCCTGGAGTGTAGCCCCAGCCAAAAACATTCAGTACTTC.

This rearrangement joins TRBV5-1 to TRBJ2-7, with a possible D match to TRBD1 (5 bases). V was clipped by 0 bases and J by 4 bases, with 8 bases between them. Germline V gene data show CDR1 as SGHRS and CDR2 as YFSETQ. The CDR3 contains 13 residues. CDR3 nucleotides: TGCGCCAGCAGCTTGGGGACACTATACGAGCAGTACTTC. Its protein product is CASSLGTLYEQYF.

The CDR3 reads CASSPKTGGGWEKLFF. CDR3 DNA: TGTGCCAGCAGCCCCAAGACAGGGGGCGGTTGGGAAAAACTGTTTTTT. The genes are TRBV7-2 and TRBJ1-4; 10 bases agree with TRBD1. The trim removed 5 bases at V and 8 bases at J, leaving 11 bases unmatched. The germline V gene encodes CDR1 SGHTA and CDR2 FQGNSA. The CDR3 consists of 16 residues.

The chain joins TRBV15 to TRBJ1-2; 9 bases match TRBD1. CDR3 length: 16 residues. Germline trimming cut 0 bases from V and 8 bases from J; bases unmatched to any gene: 10. Germline V CDR1 and CDR2: LNHNV, YYDKDF (reference sequence). The CDR3 reads CATSRDQTGGGGGYTF. CDR3 DNA sequence: TGTGCCACCAGCAGAGATCAAACAGGGGGCGGCGGAGGCTACACCTTC.

The chain has TRBV6-5 and TRBJ2-1; 8 bases line up with TRBD1. CDR1 is MNHEY and CDR2 is SVGAGI in the germline V gene. There are 14 residues in the CDR3. V shed 2 bases and J 7 bases; nucleotides not matched to a gene: 4. CDR3 sequence: CASSYAHRGNEQFF. In DNA form, the CDR3 reads TGTGCCAGCAGTTACGCTCACAGGGGGAATGAGCAGTTCTTC.

The chain uses TRBV4-2 and TRBJ2-3, with D uncertain. V lost 0 bases, J lost 2 bases, and 12 bases lay in between. The germline V gene encodes CDR1 LGHNA and CDR2 YNFKEQ. The CDR3 runs 16 residues. The CDR3 sequence: CASSQDVRGYTDTQYF. The CDR3 DNA reads TGTGCCAGCAGCCAAGACGTAAGAGGATACACAGATACGCAGTATTTT.

CDR3 in DNA: TGCGCCAGCAGCTCTACTAGCGGGAGGGTTCGGCCGCAGTATTTT. Translated: CASSSTSGRVRPQYF. The gene calls are TRBV5-1 and TRBJ2-3; 13 nucleotides match TRBD2. CDR1 and CDR2 (germline): SGHRS, YFSETQ. V lost 3 bases, J lost 10 bases, and 8 bases stayed unmatched. The CDR3 consists of 15 residues.

The table lists this clone with a few counts. The V and J genes are TRBV5-4 and TRBJ2-3; no clear D gene. Germline CDR1 SGHNT, CDR2 YYREEE (reference sequence). CDR3 length equals 14 residues. With 0 bases removed from V and 1 base from J, the gap between germline ends came to 6 bases. CDR3 coding DNA: TGTGCCAGCAGCTTGGGCGGTCGCACAGATACGCAGTATTTT. Its translation: CASSLGGRTDTQYF.

The rearrangement links TRBV21-1 to TRBJ2-7; the D call TRBD1 from the table was never checked on the DNA. TRBV21-1 constitutes a pseudogene. This CDR3 contains 16 residues. The CDR3 DNA reads TGTGCCAGCAGCAAAGACTTGACAGGGGACTCCTACGAGCAGTACTTC. Its protein is CASSKDLTGDSYEQYF.

This clone was counted a single time. The chain joins TRBV5-6 to TRBJ1-2; weak D call: TRBD1 (6 bases). V was cut by 1 base and J by 7 bases, with 11 bases left in between. Germline V lookup: CDR1 SGHDT, CDR2 YYEEEE. This CDR3 comprises 13 residues. Here the CDR3 reads CASSLWGPGGYTF. The CDR3, as DNA: TGTGCCAGCAGCTTGTGGGGGCCGGGTGGCTACACCTTC.

This clone has just a few counts. This chain uses TRBV15 with TRBJ1-1; the match to TRBD1 covers 7 bases. The V gene end was trimmed by 1 base and the J gene end by 4 bases; junction bases not matched to a gene: 9. CDR1 and CDR2 from the germline V gene are LNHNV and YYDKDF (reference sequence). The length of the CDR3 is 16 residues. This CDR3 reads CATSRGGMTGLTEAFF. In DNA, the CDR3 is TGTGCCACCAGCAGAGGGGGGATGACAGGGCTCACTGAAGCTTTCTTT.

The chain combines TRBV6-6 with TRBJ1-1; a weak D match, TRBD1 (5 bases). The CDR3 is 13 amino acids. The ends were cut back, 5 bases at V and 0 bases at J, with 7 bases in the middle. In germline, CDR1 is MNHNY, CDR2 SVGAGI (reference sequence). CDR3: CASSRGLNTEAFF. CDR3 nucleotides: TGTGCCAGCAGTAGGGGATTGAACACTGAAGCTTTCTTT.

The V gene is TRBV5-5, the J gene TRBJ2-7; tentatively, D is TRBD2 (6 bases). The CDR3 consists of 16 residues. Germline V gene lookup returns CDR1 SGHKS and CDR2 YYEKEE (reference sequence). V was shortened by 5 bases and J by 0 bases, with 18 bases between the two germline ends. The chain's CDR3 is CASSWGGTLVSYEQYF. For the CDR3, the DNA is TGTGCCAGCAGTTGGGGCGGGACCCTGGTCTCCTACGAGCAGTACTTC.

The chain combines TRBV10-3 with TRBJ2-5, with D maybe TRBD1 (6 bases). Germline CDR1 reads ENHRY; CDR2 reads SYGVKD. Trimming stripped 0 bases from V and 2 bases from J, with 10 bases between. The CDR3 is 15 residues long. The CDR3 coding sequence is TGTGCCATCAGTGAGTCGGGGGCCTTACAAGAGACCCAGTACTTC. This encodes CAISESGALQETQYF.

The V and J genes are TRBV12-5 and TRBJ1-5; 9 nucleotides agree with TRBD1. Unmatched junction bases numbered 9, after V lost 5 bases and J lost 1 base. The CDR3 length is 17 residues. Germline CDR1 LGHNT, CDR2 FRNRAP. CDR3 residues: CASGQPGQGLSNQPQHF. In nucleotides, the CDR3 is TGTGCTAGTGGTCAACCGGGACAGGGATTAAGCAATCAGCCCCAGCATTTT.